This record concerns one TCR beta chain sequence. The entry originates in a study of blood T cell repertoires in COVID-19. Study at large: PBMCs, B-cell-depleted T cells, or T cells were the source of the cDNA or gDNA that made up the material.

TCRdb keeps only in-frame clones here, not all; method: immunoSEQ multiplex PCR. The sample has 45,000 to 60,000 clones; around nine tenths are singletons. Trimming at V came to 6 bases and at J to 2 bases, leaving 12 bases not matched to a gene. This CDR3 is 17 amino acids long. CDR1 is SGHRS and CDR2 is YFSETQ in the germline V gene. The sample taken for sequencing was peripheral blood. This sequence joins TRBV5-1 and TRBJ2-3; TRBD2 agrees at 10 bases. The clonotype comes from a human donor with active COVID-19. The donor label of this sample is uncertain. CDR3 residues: CASTPSASGSDTDTQYF. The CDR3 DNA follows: TGCGCCAGCACCCCTTCGGCTAGCGGGAGCGACACAGATACGCAGTATTTT.